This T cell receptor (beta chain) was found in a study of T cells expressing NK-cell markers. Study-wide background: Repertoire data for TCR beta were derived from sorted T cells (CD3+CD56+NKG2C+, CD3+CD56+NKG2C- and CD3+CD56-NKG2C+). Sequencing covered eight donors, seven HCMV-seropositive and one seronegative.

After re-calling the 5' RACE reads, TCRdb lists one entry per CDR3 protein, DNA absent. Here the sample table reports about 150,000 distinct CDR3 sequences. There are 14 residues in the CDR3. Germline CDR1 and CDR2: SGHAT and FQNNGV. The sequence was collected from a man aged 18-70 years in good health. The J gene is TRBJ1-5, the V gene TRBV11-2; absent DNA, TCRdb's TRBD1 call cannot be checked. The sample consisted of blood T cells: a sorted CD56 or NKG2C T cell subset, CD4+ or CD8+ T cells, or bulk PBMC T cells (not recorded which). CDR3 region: CASSYTGDRQPQHF.